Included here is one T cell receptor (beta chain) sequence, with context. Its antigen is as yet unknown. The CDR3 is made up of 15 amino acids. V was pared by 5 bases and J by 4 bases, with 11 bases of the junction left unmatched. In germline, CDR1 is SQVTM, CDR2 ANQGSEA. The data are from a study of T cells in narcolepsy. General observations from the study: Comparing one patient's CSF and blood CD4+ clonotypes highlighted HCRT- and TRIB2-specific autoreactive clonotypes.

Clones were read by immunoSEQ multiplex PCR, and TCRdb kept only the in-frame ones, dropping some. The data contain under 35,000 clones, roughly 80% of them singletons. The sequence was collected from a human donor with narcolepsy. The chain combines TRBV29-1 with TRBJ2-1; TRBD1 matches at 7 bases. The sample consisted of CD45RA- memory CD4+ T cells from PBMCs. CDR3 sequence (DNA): TGCAGCGTTAAATACCGGGACAGAAATTACAATGAGCAGTTCTTC. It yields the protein CSVKYRDRNYNEQFF.